One sample yielded the 20 T cell receptor beta chains listed below, sequenced in a study of preoperative IRX-2 immunotherapy in early breast cancer. Repertoires were generated with immunoSEQ multiplex PCR, while TCRdb's copy carries only in-frame clones and drops some. The sample yields about 23,000 clones, around 95% seen once. Treatment: preoperative locoregional IRX-2 cytokine immunotherapy. This specimen consisted of tumor tissue, obtained after IRX-2 immunotherapy. These receptors all stem from a human donor with breast cancer.

The chain joins TRBV9 to TRBJ1-2; no reliable D call. Germline-derived CDR1 and CDR2 are SGDLS and YYNGEE. The CDR3 is 15 residues long. V was shortened by 4 bases and J by 8 bases, with 21 bases between the two germline ends. CDR3 nucleotide sequence: TGTGCCAGCAGCCCCAGAGGTGACAACGTAGGCGGCTACACCTTC. Residues: CASSPRGDNVGGYTF.

Here the CDR3 reads CSVEPRASGEQYF. For the CDR3, the DNA is TGCAGCGTTGAACCTAGGGCCTCGGGCGAGCAGTACTTC. The rearrangement uses TRBV29-1 and TRBJ2-7, with D unresolved. This CDR3 is 13 amino acids long. V was cut by 2 bases and J by 6 bases, with 14 bases left in between. Germline CDR1 is SQVTM and CDR2 is ANQGSEA.

The chain recombines TRBV5-6 with TRBJ2-1; 14 nucleotides agree with TRBD2. The germline CDR1 and CDR2 sequences are SGHDT and YYEEEE. The CDR3 runs to 16 residues. V gave up 6 bases and J gave up 6 bases; unmatched junction bases: 8. CDR3 DNA: TGTGCCAGCACCCTCTTGGGGACTAGCGGGAGCAATGAGCAGTTCTTC. This codes for CASTLLGTSGSNEQFF.

The rearrangement links TRBV7-3 to TRBJ2-3; 8 bases match TRBD2. J gave up 3 bases and V 2 bases, and 7 bases lay outside the gene matches. Looked up from germline, CDR1 is SGHTA and CDR2 is FQGTGA. The CDR3 consists of 16 residues. The CDR3 reads CASSLGGSGMTDTQYF. The CDR3 DNA reads TGTGCCAGCAGCTTAGGAGGTAGCGGGATGACAGATACGCAGTATTTT.

The rearrangement joins TRBV7-9 to TRBJ2-3; possible D gene TRBD2, 6 bases. Trimming removed 5 bases from V and 0 bases from J, with 12 bases in between. The germline gives CDR1 SEHNR, CDR2 FQNEAQ (reference sequence). CDR3 length equals 15 residues. The CDR3 DNA reads as TGTGCCAGCAGCCCATCTAGCGTAAGCACAGATACGCAGTATTTT. Its translation is CASSPSSVSTDTQYF.

The V and J genes are TRBV7-2 and TRBJ2-2; 12 nucleotides match TRBD1. CDR1 and CDR2 (germline): SGHTA, FQGNSA. V dropped 5 bases and J dropped 7; count of bases not matched to a gene: 8. This CDR3 spans 16 amino acids. CDR3 in amino acids: CASSLRGQGAGGELFF. In DNA form, the CDR3 reads TGTGCCAGCAGCCTTAGGGGACAGGGGGCTGGCGGGGAGCTGTTTTTT.

CDR3 nucleotide sequence: TGTGCCAGCTCACCAGGGGGACAGCCCAATCAGCCCCAGCATTTT. It specifies CASSPGGQPNQPQHF. The V gene is TRBV18, the J gene TRBJ1-5, with 7 bases fitting TRBD1. V gave up 2 bases and J gave up 3 bases; unmatched junction bases: 4. The CDR3 is 15 residues long. Germline assignment: CDR1 KGHSH and CDR2 LQKENI.

CDR3 sequence: CASSQRTSGDSSSTDTQYF. The DNA for the CDR3 is TGCGCCAGCAGTCAAAGAACTAGCGGGGATTCCTCTAGCACAGATACGCAGTATTTT. This chain connects TRBV23-1 to TRBJ2-3, with 10 bases lining up with TRBD2. TRBV23-1 is an ORF, with its function uncertain. The CDR3 totals 19 residues. V shed 2 bases, J shed 0 bases, and the junction held 11 bases outside the gene matches.

The J gene is TRBJ1-1, the V gene TRBV6-5; unclear D gene. This CDR3 contains 13 residues. V was cut by 6 bases and J by 3 bases, with 11 bases left in between. Germline CDR1 is MNHEY and CDR2 is SVGAGI. In DNA, the CDR3 is TGTGCCAGCAGCTCCTGGGGAGACACTGAAGCTTTCTTT. This encodes CASSSWGDTEAFF.

This chain connects TRBV7-3 to TRBJ2-1; perhaps TRBD1 as D (6 bases). V gave up 0 bases and J gave up 3 bases, with 9 bases separating them. Germline CDR1 reads SGHTA; CDR2 reads FQGTGA. This CDR3 contains 15 residues. As DNA, the CDR3 is TGTGCCAGCAGCTTAACCCTAGGGGGCTACAATGAGCAGTTCTTC. Its translation: CASSLTLGGYNEQFF.

V is TRBV7-2 and J is TRBJ2-5, with 10 bases aligning to TRBD2. This CDR3 is built from 19 residues. The ends lost 1 base at V and 5 bases at J; junction bases unmatched: 16. Per germline, CDR1 SGHTA and CDR2 FQGNSA. As DNA, the CDR3 is TGTGCCAGCAGCTTAGTAGGGCTAGCGGGAGCCTCCCTACAGGAGACCCAGTACTTC. It codes for CASSLVGLAGASLQETQYF.

This clone was seen once. The gene calls are TRBV28 and TRBJ1-2; D not resolved. From germline, CDR1 is MDHEN and CDR2 SYDVKM. V was trimmed by 6 bases and J by 7 bases, leaving 15 bases between them. This CDR3 has 13 amino acids. CDR3 loop: CASSPPTRVGYTF. The DNA for the CDR3 is TGTGCCAGCAGCCCCCCCACACGGGTTGGCTACACCTTC.

The chain recombines TRBV28 with TRBJ2-5; possibly TRBD1 or TRBD2 for D (6 bases each). Per germline, CDR1 MDHEN and CDR2 SYDVKM. The V end lost 4 bases, the J end lost 2 bases, and 17 bases lay between the germline ends. This CDR3 comprises 16 residues. The CDR3: CASSSPGGGLQETQYF. The CDR3 DNA is TGTGCCAGCAGTTCCCCCGGGGGCGGCCTGCAAGAGACCCAGTACTTC.

J is TRBJ2-1 and V is TRBV18; no clear D gene. V dropped 3 bases and J dropped 0 bases, with 9 bases sitting between them. The CDR3 runs to 15 residues. In germline, CDR1 is KGHSH, CDR2 LQKENI. The CDR3 sequence is CASSPFESSYNEQFF. In DNA form, the CDR3 reads TGTGCCAGCTCACCTTTCGAGAGCTCCTACAATGAGCAGTTCTTC.

In regard to this clone: One end of the junction varies from germline; a read error may be responsible. V gene TRBV9 combines with J gene TRBJ2-1, with 8 bases matching TRBD2. The CDR3 consists of 11 residues. The germline V gene has CDR1 SGDLS and CDR2 YYNGEE. The CDR3 bases are TGTGCCAGCAGCCGTGGGACTAGGTGGCTCTTC. Its protein product is CASSRGTRWLF. The variable domain in full, with the rest retrieved from reference TRBV9 and TRBJ2-1, is DSGVTQTPKHLITATGQRVTLRCSPRSGDLSVYWYQQSLDQGLQFLIQYYNGEERAKGNILERFSAQQFPDLHSELNLSSLELGDSALYFCASSRGTRWLFGPGTRLTVL.

The V gene is TRBV7-9, the J gene TRBJ2-2; possibly TRBD1 for D (6 bases). V was cut by 5 bases and J by 7 bases, with 23 bases left in between. The CDR3 loop spans 17 amino acids. Germline CDR1 is SEHNR and CDR2 is FQNEAQ (reference sequence). The chain's CDR3 is CASSPLLWNRDHGELFF. CDR3 bases: TGTGCCAGCAGCCCACTACTGTGGAACAGGGATCACGGGGAGCTGTTTTTT.

The chain carries TRBV18 and TRBJ2-7; 8 bases fit TRBD1. The CDR3 extends over 16 amino acids. The germline gives CDR1 KGHSH, CDR2 LQKENI. Germline trimming cut 2 bases from V and 0 bases from J; bases unmatched to any gene: 6. The CDR3 region is CASSPRDRQYSYEQYF. In nucleotides, the CDR3 is TGTGCCAGCTCACCAAGGGACAGGCAATACTCCTACGAGCAGTACTTC.

Within the sample, this clone is medium-sized (0.01 to 0.1%). This sequence joins TRBV6-1 and TRBJ2-2; 7 nucleotides match TRBD1. The V gene end was trimmed by 4 bases and the J gene end by 7 bases; junction bases not matched to a gene: 6. This CDR3 is 14 amino acids long. The V gene's germline CDR1 is MNHNS and CDR2 SASEGT. The CDR3 spells CASSAQGEVGELFF. The CDR3 DNA is TGTGCCAGCAGTGCCCAGGGGGAAGTCGGGGAGCTGTTTTTT.

V and J are TRBV9 and TRBJ1-6, with TRBD1 matching over 7 bases. This CDR3 is 15 amino acids long. Germline CDR1 is SGDLS and CDR2 is YYNGEE. The ends lost 2 bases at V and 6 bases at J; junction bases unmatched: 5. The CDR3 coding sequence is TGTGCCAGCAGCGTTCAGGGGGGTAGTAATTCACCCCTCCACTTT. This sequence encodes CASSVQGGSNSPLHF.

This clone is a singleton in its sample. This chain links TRBV7-2 with TRBJ2-1; D uncertain. Per germline, CDR1 SGHTA and CDR2 FQGNSA. The CDR3 is 15 amino acids. Trimming removed 3 bases from V and 2 bases from J, with 11 bases in between. The CDR3 loop reads CASSFDIGPYNEQFF. The CDR3 DNA sequence: TGTGCCAGCAGCTTTGATATCGGTCCCTACAATGAGCAGTTCTTC.